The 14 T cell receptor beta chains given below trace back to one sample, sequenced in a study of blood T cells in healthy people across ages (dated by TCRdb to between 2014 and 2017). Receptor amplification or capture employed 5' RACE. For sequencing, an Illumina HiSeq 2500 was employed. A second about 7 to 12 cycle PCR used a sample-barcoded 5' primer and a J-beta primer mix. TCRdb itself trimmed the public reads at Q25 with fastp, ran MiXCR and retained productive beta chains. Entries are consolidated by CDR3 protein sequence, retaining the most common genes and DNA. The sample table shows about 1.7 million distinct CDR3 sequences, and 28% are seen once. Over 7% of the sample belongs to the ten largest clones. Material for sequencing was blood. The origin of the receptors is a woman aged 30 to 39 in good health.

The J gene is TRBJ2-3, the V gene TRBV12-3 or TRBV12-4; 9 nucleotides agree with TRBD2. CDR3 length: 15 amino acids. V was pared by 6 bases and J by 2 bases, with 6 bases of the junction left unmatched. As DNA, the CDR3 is TGTGCCAGCAGGCCTCGCGGGGGGGCCACAGATACGCAGTATTTT. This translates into CASRPRGGATDTQYF.

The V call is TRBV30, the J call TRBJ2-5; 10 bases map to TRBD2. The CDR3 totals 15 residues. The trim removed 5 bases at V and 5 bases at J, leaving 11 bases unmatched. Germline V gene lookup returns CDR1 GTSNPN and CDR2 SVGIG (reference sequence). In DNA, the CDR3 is TGTGCCTGGGCGGGAGGCTCTAGCGGGGGTGAGACCCAGTACTTC. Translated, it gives CAWAGGSSGGETQYF. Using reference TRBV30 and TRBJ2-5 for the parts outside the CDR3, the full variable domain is SQTIHQWPATLVQPVGSPLSLECTVEGTSNPNLYWYRQAAGRGLQLLFYSVGIGQISSEVPQNLSASRPQDRQFILSSKKLLLSDSGFYLCAWAGGSSGGETQYFGPGTRLLVL.

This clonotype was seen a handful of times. In DNA form, the CDR3 reads TGTGCCAGCAGCTTATTTCAGGGTTGGTCACCCCTCCACTTT. Protein product: CASSLFQGWSPLHF. The chain links TRBV7-2 to TRBJ1-6; weak D call: TRBD1 (5 bases). CDR3 size: 14 residues. Germline V gives CDR1 SGHTA, CDR2 FQGNSA. V lost 2 bases to trimming and J lost 10 bases, with 12 bases between them. The variable domain in full, with the rest retrieved from reference TRBV7-2 and TRBJ1-6, is GAGVSQSPSNKVTEKGKDVELRCDPISGHTALYWYRQSLGQGLEFLIYFQGNSAPDKSGLPSDRFSAERTGGSVSTLTIQRTQQEDSAVYLCASSLFQGWSPLHFGNGTRLTVT.

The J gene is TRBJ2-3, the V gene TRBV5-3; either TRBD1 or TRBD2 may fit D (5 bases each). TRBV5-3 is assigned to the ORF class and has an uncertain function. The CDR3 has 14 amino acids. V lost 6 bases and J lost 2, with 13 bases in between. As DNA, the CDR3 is TGTGCCAGAAACTTCTTGGGGGTCACAGATACGCAGTATTTT. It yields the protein CARNFLGVTDTQYF.

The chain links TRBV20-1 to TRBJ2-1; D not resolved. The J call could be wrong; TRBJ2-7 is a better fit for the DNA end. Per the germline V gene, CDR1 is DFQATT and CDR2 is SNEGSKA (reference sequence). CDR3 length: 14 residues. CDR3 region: CSAGDFSSYNEQYF. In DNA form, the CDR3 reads TGCAGTGCTGGGGATTTCAGCTCCTACAATGAGCAGTACTTC.

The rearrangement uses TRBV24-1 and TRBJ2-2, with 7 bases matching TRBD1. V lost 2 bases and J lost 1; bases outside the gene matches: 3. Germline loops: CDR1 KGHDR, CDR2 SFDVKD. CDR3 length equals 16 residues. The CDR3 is CATSDSTGRNTGELFF. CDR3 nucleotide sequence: TGTGCCACCAGTGATTCGACAGGGAGGAACACCGGGGAGCTGTTTTTT.

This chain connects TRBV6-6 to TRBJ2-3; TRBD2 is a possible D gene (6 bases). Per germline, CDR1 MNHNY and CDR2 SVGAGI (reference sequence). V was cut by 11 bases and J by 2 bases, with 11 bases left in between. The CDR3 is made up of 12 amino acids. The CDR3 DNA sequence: TGTGCCGCCGGGGGTACCACAGATACGCAGTATTTT. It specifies CAAGGTTDTQYF.

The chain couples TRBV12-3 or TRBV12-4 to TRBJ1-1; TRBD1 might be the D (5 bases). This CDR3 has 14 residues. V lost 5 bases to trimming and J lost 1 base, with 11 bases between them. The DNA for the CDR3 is TGTGCCAGCAGTGCGGGACTAGAGAACACTGAAGCTTTCTTT. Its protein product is CASSAGLENTEAFF.

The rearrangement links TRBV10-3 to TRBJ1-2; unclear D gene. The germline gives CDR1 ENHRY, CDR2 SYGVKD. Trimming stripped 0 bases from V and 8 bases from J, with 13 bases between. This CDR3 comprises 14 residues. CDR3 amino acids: CAISESSKGHGYTF. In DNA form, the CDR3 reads TGTGCCATCAGTGAGTCGTCGAAGGGTCACGGCTACACCTTC.

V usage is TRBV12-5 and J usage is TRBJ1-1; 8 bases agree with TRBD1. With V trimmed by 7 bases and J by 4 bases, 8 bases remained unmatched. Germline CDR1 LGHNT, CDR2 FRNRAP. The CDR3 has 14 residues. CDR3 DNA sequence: TGTGCTAGTGCCTTGCAGGGGGCGCGCACTGAAGCTTTCTTT. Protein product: CASALQGARTEAFF. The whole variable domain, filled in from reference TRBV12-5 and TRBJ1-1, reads DARVTQTPRHKVTEMGQEVTMRCQPILGHNTVFWYRQTMMQGLELLAYFRNRAPLDDSGMPKDRFSAEMPDATLATLKIQPSEPRDSAVYFCASALQGARTEAFFGQGTRLTVV.

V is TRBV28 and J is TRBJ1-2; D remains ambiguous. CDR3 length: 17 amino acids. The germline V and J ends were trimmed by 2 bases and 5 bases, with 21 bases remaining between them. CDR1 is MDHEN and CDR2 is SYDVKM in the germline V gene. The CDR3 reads CASSLGGRRTYQYGYTF. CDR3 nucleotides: TGTGCCAGCAGTTTAGGTGGCAGGCGAACATACCAATATGGCTACACCTTC.

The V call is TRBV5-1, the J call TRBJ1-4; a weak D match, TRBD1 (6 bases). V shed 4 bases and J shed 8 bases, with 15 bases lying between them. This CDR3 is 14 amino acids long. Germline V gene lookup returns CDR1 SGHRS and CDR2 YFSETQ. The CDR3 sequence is CASSKEQGGEKLFF. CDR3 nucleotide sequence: TGCGCCAGCAGCAAGGAACAGGGAGGCGAAAAACTGTTTTTT.

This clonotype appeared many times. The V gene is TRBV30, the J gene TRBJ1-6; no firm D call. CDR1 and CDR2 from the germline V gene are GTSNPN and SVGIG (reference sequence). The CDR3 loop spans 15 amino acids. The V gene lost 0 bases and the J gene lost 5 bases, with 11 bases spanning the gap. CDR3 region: CAWSVSTVNNSPLHF. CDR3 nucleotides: TGTGCCTGGAGTGTCTCGACGGTTAATAATTCACCCCTCCACTTT.

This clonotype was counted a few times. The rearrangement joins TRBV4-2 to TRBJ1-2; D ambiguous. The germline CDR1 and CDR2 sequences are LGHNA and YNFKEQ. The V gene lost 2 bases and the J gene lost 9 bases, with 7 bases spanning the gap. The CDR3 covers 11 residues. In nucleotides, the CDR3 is TGTGCCAGCAGCCAATCAAAAAGCTACACCTTC. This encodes CASSQSKSYTF.